One sample yielded the 10 T cell receptor beta chains listed below, sequenced in a study of shared clonotypes between healthy human individuals. Generated by immunoSEQ multiplex PCR, the TCRdb table keeps only in-frame clones and is missing some. The data hold over a million clones, with 60% to 80% observed a single time. The sequenced material came from memory CD4+ T cells sorted from blood. Subset of the sample: CD45RA-negative fraction. The receptors here all came from a man aged 18 to 30 in good health.

Concerning this clone: A junction boundary mismatches the germline segment, possibly from a read error. The chain combines TRBV7-7 with TRBJ2-1; perhaps TRBD2 as D (6 bases). This CDR3 spans 13 amino acids. Germline V gene sequence: CDR1 SSHAT, CDR2 FNYEAQ (reference sequence). As DNA, the CDR3 is TGTGCTAGCAGCTCCTCGCCGGGACTCAAGCAGTTCTTC. This sequence encodes CASSSSPGLKQFF.

The chain employs TRBV30 and TRBJ1-2; D not resolved. Germline loops: CDR1 GTSNPN, CDR2 SVGIG (reference sequence). V lost 1 base to trimming and J lost 3 bases, with 9 bases between them. CDR3 size: 13 residues. The CDR3 sequence: CAWSEVAYYGYTF. DNA for the CDR3: TGTGCCTGGAGTGAAGTGGCGTACTATGGCTACACCTTC. Full variable domain (rest looked up from reference TRBV30 and TRBJ1-2): SQTIHQWPATLVQPVGSPLSLECTVEGTSNPNLYWYRQAAGRGLQLLFYSVGIGQISSEVPQNLSASRPQDRQFILSSKKLLLSDSGFYLCAWSEVAYYGYTFGSGTRLTVV.

CDR3 protein: CASSYFSTNEKLFF. CDR3 nucleotides: TGTGCCAGCAGTTACTTCTCAACTAATGAAAAACTGTTTTTT. The chain couples TRBV6-5 to TRBJ1-4; D unresolved. This CDR3 spans 14 amino acids. With 1 base removed from V and 0 bases from J, the gap between germline ends came to 3 bases. Germline V lookup: CDR1 MNHEY, CDR2 SVGAGI.

The J gene is TRBJ2-3, the V gene TRBV7-2, with TRBD2 identical over 11 bases. J lost 8 bases, V lost 3 bases, and 10 bases had no gene match. The CDR3 covers 16 residues. CDR1 is SGHTA and CDR2 is FQGNSA in the germline V gene. CDR3 sequence: CASSFVLAGGGSTQYF. The CDR3 DNA reads TGTGCCAGCAGCTTCGTGTTAGCGGGAGGGGGGAGTACGCAGTATTTT.

V usage is TRBV27 and J usage is TRBJ2-5; D not certain. CDR1 and CDR2 from the germline V gene are MNHEY and SMNVEV (reference sequence). V dropped 5 bases and J dropped 1 base, with 20 bases sitting between them. The CDR3 runs 17 residues. This chain's CDR3 is CASSVGPGPQPQETQYF. The DNA for the CDR3 is TGTGCCAGCAGTGTAGGCCCGGGCCCTCAACCCCAAGAGACCCAGTACTTC.

The chain recombines TRBV7-2 with TRBJ2-7, with no clear D. Germline V gene sequence: CDR1 SGHTA, CDR2 FQGNSA. With 2 bases removed from V and 6 bases from J, the gap between germline ends came to 17 bases. This CDR3 has 15 amino acids. CDR3 nucleotide sequence: TGTGCCAGCAGCTTAATTGGGTCATGGGCGTTCGAGCAGTACTTC. Translating gives CASSLIGSWAFEQYF.

The genes are TRBV7-2 and TRBJ1-3; a weak D match, TRBD1 (6 bases). Per the germline V gene, CDR1 is SGHTA and CDR2 is FQGNSA. The germline V and J ends were trimmed by 4 bases and 0 bases, with 10 bases remaining between them. This CDR3 is 15 amino acids long. DNA for the CDR3: TGTGCCAGCAGCTCCGACAGGAGCTCTGGAAACACCATATATTTT. Its translation: CASSSDRSSGNTIYF.

This clone was detected only a few times. This rearrangement joins TRBV9 to TRBJ2-7, with D possibly called TRBD1 or TRBD2 (5 bases each). V lost 3 bases and J 6 bases, leaving 16 bases between the germline ends. CDR1 is SGDLS, CDR2 YYNGEE, per germline. The CDR3 covers 14 residues. CDR3 residues: CASSAPGDEGEQYF. CDR3 in DNA: TGTGCCAGCAGCGCGCCCGGGGACGAGGGCGAGCAGTACTTC.

The V call is TRBV5-6, the J call TRBJ2-3, with 11 nucleotides matching TRBD2. The CDR3 covers 17 residues. Germline-derived CDR1 and CDR2 are SGHDT and YYEEEE. The V and J ends lost 2 bases and 6 bases, in that order; junction bases with no gene match: 11. This CDR3 is CASSFRPGLAESDTQYF. DNA for the CDR3: TGTGCCAGCAGCTTTCGGCCGGGACTAGCGGAAAGTGATACGCAGTATTTT.

This rearrangement joins TRBV5-1 to TRBJ2-3; 7 bases map to TRBD1. Germline V gene lookup returns CDR1 SGHRS and CDR2 YFSETQ. The CDR3 runs 17 residues. J lost 0 bases, V lost 1 base, and 8 bases had no gene match. CDR3 in amino acids: CASSLSLAGGSTDTQYF. The CDR3 region has the DNA TGCGCCAGCAGCTTGTCGTTAGCAGGGGGAAGCACAGATACGCAGTATTTT.